Presented here are 4 T cell receptor beta chains from one specimen sequenced in a study of Ad26.COV2.S vaccination and SARS-CoV-2 variants (dated by TCRdb to the early 2020s). The label giving this sample's treatment or condition can be read as: about 20 received Ad26.COV2.S at low or high dose, single or two shots; 5 received placebo; per-sample allocation not given. Repertoires of vaccine and placebo recipients were sequenced from samples taken on day 63 after the first injection. Library creation used the immunoSEQ multiplex PCR assay. The immuneACCESS repertoire file appears here via TCRdb, limited to in-frame rearrangements. These files lack a portion of the clones; in checked studies, under half of the deficit traces to unresolved V genes, and the cause of the others is not known. The sample table shows about 470,000 clones, and 80% to 95% are seen once. The ten largest clones add up to about 4.1% of the sample.

The starting material was peripheral blood, obtained in a trial of Ad26.COV2.S vaccine versus placebo. The receptors here all came from a person between 18 and 65 years old who received the Ad26.COV2.S COVID-19 vaccine or a placebo.

The CDR3 DNA reads TGTGCCGCGGGGGTGGCTAGCGGGAGTGTCAATACGCAGTATTTT. Protein sequence: CAAGVASGSVNTQYF. V is TRBV7-9 and J is TRBJ2-3; 10 bases are a match to TRBD2. Germline CDR1 and CDR2: SEHNR and FQNEAQ (reference sequence). The CDR3 has 15 amino acids. Losses at the gene ends were 11 bases for V and 7 bases for J; bases not matched to a gene: 15.

The chain carries TRBV7-2 and TRBJ2-7, with 11 bases identical to TRBD2. Germline V gene data show CDR1 as SGHTA and CDR2 as FQGNSA. J lost 3 bases, V lost 3 bases, and 10 bases had no gene match. The CDR3 consists of 17 residues. In nucleotides, the CDR3 is TGTGCCAGCAGCTTCGGGCTAGCGGGAGGCCAGGGCTACGAGCAGTACTTC. It codes for CASSFGLAGGQGYEQYF.

The rearrangement links TRBV4-3 to TRBJ2-2, with unresolved D. This CDR3 has 17 amino acids. The V end was cut by 1 base, the J end by 3 bases, with 15 bases between. Germline CDR1 LGHNA, CDR2 YSLEER. The CDR3, as DNA: TGCGCCAGCAGCCAAGGAAGGTCGGCTGGGGACACCGGGGAGCTGTTTTTT. Protein: CASSQGRSAGDTGELFF.

The chain employs TRBV2 and TRBJ2-3; 7 bases line up with TRBD2. The CDR3 consists of 15 residues. CDR1 is SNHLY, CDR2 FYNNEI, per germline. Trimming cost V 5 bases and J 2 bases; bases outside gene matches: 7. Here the CDR3 reads CASSSERGNTDTQYF. The CDR3 DNA reads as TGTGCCAGCAGTTCAGAGCGGGGAAACACAGATACGCAGTATTTT.